This passage covers 6 T cell receptor beta chains from one sample sequenced in a study of T cells in Graves' hyperthyroidism and ophthalmopathy. The investigators amplified TCR beta CDR3 regions from RNA transcripts. First-round RT-PCR of the TCR CDR3 relied on the HTBI primer set. TCRdb re-derived calls from the multiplex PCR reads in MiXCR, one entry per CDR3 protein. The sample holds approximately 740,000 distinct CDR3 sequences; less than 15% are singletons and the top ten take about 9.4%. Sample: blood. All receptors derive from a woman aged 18-30 years with Graves' hyperthyroidism.

In regard to this clonotype: One junction end disagrees with the germline gene, perhaps due to a read error. The CDR3 region is CAGSPDTMINIQYF. Here the CDR3 DNA reads TGTGCCGGCAGCCCCGACACAATGATAAACATTCAGTACTTC. The J gene is TRBJ2-4, the V gene TRBV7-3, with no clear D. CDR1 SGHTA and CDR2 FQGTGA come from the germline V gene. This CDR3 spans 14 amino acids.

This clonotype was counted at least ten times. The chain recombines TRBV30 with TRBJ2-1; no firm D call. CDR1 is GTSNPN and CDR2 is SVGIG in the germline V gene (reference sequence). There are 12 residues in the CDR3. Trimming shortened V by 3 bases and J by 8 bases, and 11 bases separated the two germline ends. The CDR3 sequence is CAWRGLWDEQFF. The CDR3 region has the DNA TGTGCCTGGAGGGGCCTATGGGATGAGCAGTTCTTC. The full variable domain, its missing parts supplied by reference TRBV30 and TRBJ2-1, is SQTIHQWPATLVQPVGSPLSLECTVEGTSNPNLYWYRQAAGRGLQLLFYSVGIGQISSEVPQNLSASRPQDRQFILSSKKLLLSDSGFYLCAWRGLWDEQFFGPGTRLTVL.

The sample holds a few counts of this clonotype. Compared with germline, one end of the junction differs, possibly owing to a read error. The chain employs TRBV6-1 and TRBJ2-7; TRBD1 matches 9 bases. Germline loops: CDR1 MNHNS, CDR2 SASEGT. This CDR3 region has 13 residues. CDR3 DNA: TGTGCCAGCGGGACAGGGCCACTCTACGGGCAGTACTTC. Translated, it gives CASGTGPLYGQYF.

This clonotype was recorded many times. The chain combines TRBV28 with TRBJ2-5, with 7 positions matching TRBD2. The CDR3 is 14 residues long. V lost 3 bases, J lost 4 bases, and 5 bases stayed unmatched. Germline values: CDR1 MDHEN, CDR2 SYDVKM. CDR3 DNA sequence: TGTGCCAGCAGTTTTGGCGGGAGTAGAGAGACCCAGTACTTC. Amino acids: CASSFGGSRETQYF.

A few counts support this clonotype. The V gene is TRBV27, the J gene TRBJ1-2; a possible D gene is TRBD1 (6 bases). V dropped 10 bases and J dropped 6 bases, with 21 bases sitting between them. CDR1 is MNHEY, CDR2 SMNVEV, per germline (reference sequence). The CDR3 totals 14 residues. CDR3 DNA sequence: TGTGCCACCAAGGGCCGGGACACCTTTCATGGCTACACCTTC. This sequence encodes CATKGRDTFHGYTF.

This clonotype was recorded at least ten times. The chain couples TRBV18 to TRBJ2-1; D not resolved. V was shortened by 3 bases and J by 9 bases, with 15 bases between the two germline ends. The CDR3 consists of 14 residues. Per germline, CDR1 KGHSH and CDR2 LQKENI. The CDR3 bases are TGTGCCAGCTCACCCCGAACCGATTCGACTGAGCAGTTCTTC. It is translated as CASSPRTDSTEQFF. Combining the CDR3 with reference TRBV18 and TRBJ2-1 gives the whole variable domain NAGVMQNPRHLVRRRGQEARLRCSPMKGHSHVYWYRQLPEEGLKFMVYLQKENIIDESGMPKERFSAEFPKEGPSILRIQQVVRGDSAAYFCASSPRTDSTEQFFGPGTRLTVL.